Presented here are 21 T cell receptor beta chains from one specimen sequenced in a study of T-cell reconstitution after alpha-beta-depleted transplantation in children. A TCRbeta library incorporating unique molecular identifiers was prepared. TCRdb reprocessed the PCR reads via MiXCR and lists one record per CDR3 protein. Of about 500,000 distinct CDR3 sequences listed, 10% to 12% are singletons. The source material was PBMCs, mostly from graft donor cells, sampled 180 days after TCRalphabeta/CD19-depleted stem cell transplant. The receptors stem from a female patient aged 2 to 10 who had a stem cell transplant for aplastic anemia, so the T cells may come from the graft donor.

V and J are TRBV20-1 and TRBJ2-1; 8 bases line up with TRBD2. V lost 0 bases and J lost 9; bases outside the gene matches: 13. The length of the CDR3 is 16 residues. Germline CDR1 DFQATT, CDR2 SNEGSKA (reference sequence). The CDR3: CSARDLSGRAGIEQFF. In DNA, the CDR3 is TGCAGTGCTAGAGATTTATCCGGGAGGGCCGGGATTGAGCAGTTCTTC.

This clonotype has a handful of counts. The rearrangement uses TRBV29-1 and TRBJ1-5; D unclear. The CDR3 is made up of 13 amino acids. With 7 bases removed from V and 1 base from J, the gap between germline ends came to 11 bases. The germline V gene has CDR1 SQVTM and CDR2 ANQGSEA. Here the CDR3 reads CSGERVSNQPQHF. Written as DNA, the CDR3 is TGCAGCGGCGAAAGGGTGAGCAATCAGCCCCAGCATTTT.

The chain uses TRBV12-3 or TRBV12-4 and TRBJ2-2; tentatively, D is TRBD2 (6 bases). CDR3 length: 16 residues. The V gene lost 6 bases and the J gene lost 1 base, with 15 bases spanning the gap. The CDR3 here is CASSAQRVQNTGELFF. The CDR3 DNA reads TGTGCCAGCAGCGCACAGCGGGTTCAGAACACCGGGGAGCTGTTTTTT.

The chain carries TRBV29-1 and TRBJ2-5; D not resolved. The V gene lost 4 bases and the J gene lost 5 bases, with 26 bases spanning the gap. Germline V gene data show CDR1 as SQVTM and CDR2 as ANQGSEA. The CDR3 is made up of 17 amino acids. CDR3 loop: CSVGALFSLAAQETQYF. CDR3 in DNA: TGCAGCGTTGGGGCCCTGTTCTCCCTCGCGGCCCAGGAGACCCAGTACTTC.

This clonotype has a handful of counts. The V and J genes are TRBV15 and TRBJ2-7; 10 positions match TRBD1. This CDR3 comprises 15 residues. The J segment lost 7 bases and the V segment lost 5 bases, leaving 11 bases of the junction unmatched. The germline V gene encodes CDR1 LNHNV and CDR2 YYDKDF (reference sequence). Here the CDR3 DNA reads TGTGCCACCAGCGGTTGGACAGGGGGGACGAAGGAGCAGTACGTC. Encoded protein: CATSGWTGGTKEQYV.

This clonotype was counted many times. This chain uses TRBV10-3 with TRBJ2-5; no definite D call. The V gene's germline CDR1 is ENHRY and CDR2 SYGVKD. Trimming removed 6 bases from V and 5 bases from J, with 13 bases in between. The CDR3 covers 13 residues. CDR3 region: CAISARPEETQYF. In nucleotides, the CDR3 is TGTGCCATCAGCGCTCGCCCGGAGGAGACCCAGTACTTC.

In its sample, this clonotype was seen a few times. The J gene is TRBJ1-4, the V gene TRBV7-2, with unresolved D. The length of the CDR3 is 16 residues. The germline gives CDR1 SGHTA, CDR2 FQGNSA. The V gene lost 3 bases and the J gene lost 7 bases, with 18 bases spanning the gap. The CDR3, as DNA: TGTGCCAGCAGCTTCCTAGAGGCCAGGACGGGTGAAAAACTGTTTTTT. Amino acid sequence: CASSFLEARTGEKLFF.

The table lists this clonotype with a few counts. The gene calls are TRBV28 and TRBJ2-2; 12 bases agree with TRBD1. The CDR3 has 16 residues. V lost 3 bases, J lost 7 bases, and 6 bases stayed unmatched. CDR1 and CDR2 (germline): MDHEN, SYDVKM. CDR3 sequence reads: CASSFRDRGRIGELFF. The CDR3 nucleotides are TGTGCCAGCAGTTTCCGGGACAGGGGGCGCATCGGGGAGCTGTTTTTT.

Only a few counts were recorded for this clonotype. The V call is TRBV7-2, the J call TRBJ2-7; 11 nucleotides match TRBD2. Germline V gene lookup returns CDR1 SGHTA and CDR2 FQGNSA. The junction had 7 bases not matched to a gene; V was cut back by 7 bases and J by 2 bases. The CDR3 covers 15 residues. CDR3 nucleotides: TGTGCCAGCAACTACGGGACTAGCGGCGCCTACGAGCAGTACTTC. The encoded protein is CASNYGTSGAYEQYF.

The sample holds a few counts of this clonotype. V gene TRBV4-3 combines with J gene TRBJ2-1, with 9 bases matching TRBD2. This CDR3 spans 18 amino acids. V dropped 0 bases and J dropped 5; count of bases not matched to a gene: 11. The germline V gene encodes CDR1 LGHNA and CDR2 YSLEER. DNA for the CDR3: TGCGCCAGCAGCCAAGAAGGGGGACTAGCCCGGGGGAACAATGAGCAGTTCTTC. This codes for CASSQEGGLARGNNEQFF.

This clonotype was found many times. The J gene is TRBJ2-7, the V gene TRBV28; D might be TRBD1 (5 bases). V was pared by 6 bases and J by 3 bases, with 21 bases between. Germline V gene sequence: CDR1 MDHEN, CDR2 SYDVKM. The CDR3 is 16 residues long. In nucleotides, the CDR3 is TGTGCCAGCAGACGGTCGGGCAGGGAAGCAAGCTACGAGCAGTACTTC. Translation gives CASRRSGREASYEQYF.

This clonotype showed up just a few times. This chain connects TRBV12-3 or TRBV12-4 to TRBJ1-1; TRBD1 matches at 7 bases. This CDR3 is 13 amino acids long. V shed 3 bases, J shed 5 bases, and the junction held 3 bases outside the gene matches. CDR3 loop: CASSFARGTEAFF. CDR3 DNA sequence: TGTGCCAGCAGTTTCGCCAGGGGGACTGAAGCTTTCTTT.

This clonotype was found a few times. This sequence joins TRBV7-8 and TRBJ2-6; D ambiguous. CDR3 length equals 18 residues. CDR1 is SGHVS and CDR2 is FQNEAQ in the germline V gene. V lost 7 bases to trimming and J lost 0 bases, with 19 bases between them. Here the CDR3 DNA reads TGTGCCAGCACCCCACTGACGATCCTCCTCTCTGGGGCCAACGTCCTGACTTTC. Translated, it gives CASTPLTILLSGANVLTF.

J is TRBJ2-7 and V is TRBV29-1; D uncertain. Germline V lookup: CDR1 SQVTM, CDR2 ANQGSEA. The germline V and J ends were trimmed by 2 bases and 3 bases, with 11 bases remaining between them. This CDR3 is 13 amino acids long. CDR3 protein: CSVEFRTGYEQYF. The CDR3 DNA sequence: TGCAGCGTTGAATTTCGTACGGGCTACGAGCAGTACTTC.

The CDR3 protein is CASSFGGLAGGLNEQFF. CDR3 sequence (DNA): TGTGCCAGCAGCTTTGGGGGTCTAGCGGGAGGGCTCAATGAGCAGTTCTTC. V and J are TRBV5-6 and TRBJ2-1; 12 nucleotides match TRBD2. The CDR3 has 17 residues. The V gene's germline CDR1 is SGHDT and CDR2 YYEEEE. The junction had 9 bases not matched to a gene; V was cut back by 2 bases and J by 6 bases.

The genes are TRBV29-1 and TRBJ2-1; the D gene could be TRBD1 or TRBD2 (5 bases each). Trimming pared 6 bases from V and 7 bases from J, leaving 16 bases between. The CDR3 consists of 13 residues. Germline CDR1 and CDR2: SQVTM and ANQGSEA. The CDR3 nucleotides are TGCAGCGTATTCTTCTCGTGGGGGAATGAGCAGTTCTTC. Translation gives CSVFFSWGNEQFF.

CDR3 loop: CASRRASTQYF. The CDR3 nucleotides are TGTGCCAGCAGAAGGGCCAGCACGCAGTATTTT. The chain joins TRBV27 to TRBJ2-3; D remains ambiguous. The CDR3 has 11 amino acids. V dropped 6 bases and J dropped 9 bases, with 10 bases sitting between them. Germline V gene data show CDR1 as MNHEY and CDR2 as SMNVEV (reference sequence).

This clonotype was recorded many times. The rearrangement links TRBV28 to TRBJ1-5; D uncertain. In germline, CDR1 is MDHEN, CDR2 SYDVKM. Trimming removed 2 bases at V and 5 bases at J, with 13 bases between. The CDR3 has 15 residues. The CDR3 sequence: CASSLGDNLYQPQHF. CDR3 in DNA: TGTGCCAGCAGTTTAGGGGATAACCTTTATCAGCCCCAGCATTTT. Drawing the rest from reference TRBV28 and TRBJ1-5, the complete variable domain is DVKVTQSSRYLVKRTGEKVFLECVQDMDHENMFWYRQDPGLGLRLIYFSYDVKMKEKGDIPEGYSVSREKKERFSLILESASTNQTSMYLCASSLGDNLYQPQHFGDGTRLSIL.

The V and J genes are TRBV7-9 and TRBJ1-3; no clear D gene. The ends were cut back, 4 bases at V and 11 bases at J, with 9 bases in the middle. CDR3 length: 11 residues. Germline V gene data show CDR1 as SEHNR and CDR2 as FQNEAQ (reference sequence). The CDR3 here is CASSSATPIYF. The CDR3 nucleotides read TGTGCCAGCAGCTCTGCCACCCCCATATATTTT.

This clonotype was seen only a few times. The chain combines TRBV20-1 with TRBJ2-5; TRBD1 matches 9 bases. CDR3 size: 14 residues. V was clipped by 6 bases and J by 4 bases; unmatched bases: 9. The germline gives CDR1 DFQATT, CDR2 SNEGSKA (reference sequence). CDR3 nucleotide sequence: TGCAGTGCCGGGGGGACAGGGATCATAGAGACCCAGTACTTC. Its translation is CSAGGTGIIETQYF.

This clonotype was seen only a few times. The J gene is TRBJ2-7, the V gene TRBV7-2; D remains unclear. The V end lost 1 base, the J end lost 4 bases, and 8 bases lay between the germline ends. This CDR3 contains 13 residues. Per the germline V gene, CDR1 is SGHTA and CDR2 is FQGNSA. CDR3 sequence: CASSLDVSYEQYV. CDR3 DNA: TGTGCCAGCAGCTTAGACGTTAGTTACGAGCAGTACGTC.